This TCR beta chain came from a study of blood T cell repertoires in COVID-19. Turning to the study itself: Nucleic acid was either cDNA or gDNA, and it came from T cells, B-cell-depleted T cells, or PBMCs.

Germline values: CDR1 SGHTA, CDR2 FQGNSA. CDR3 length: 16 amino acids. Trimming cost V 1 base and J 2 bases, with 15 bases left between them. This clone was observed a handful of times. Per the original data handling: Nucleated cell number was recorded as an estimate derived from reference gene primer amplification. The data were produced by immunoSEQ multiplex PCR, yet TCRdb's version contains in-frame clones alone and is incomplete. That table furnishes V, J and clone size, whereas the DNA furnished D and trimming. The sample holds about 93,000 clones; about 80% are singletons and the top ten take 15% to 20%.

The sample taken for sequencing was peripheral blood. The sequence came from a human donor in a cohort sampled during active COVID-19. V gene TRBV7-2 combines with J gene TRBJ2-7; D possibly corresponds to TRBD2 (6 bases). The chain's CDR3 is CASSLDGSRTTYEQYF. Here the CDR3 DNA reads TGTGCCAGCAGCTTAGACGGGAGTCGGACAACCTACGAGCAGTACTTC.